This entry features one TCR beta chain sequence. Antigen unknown. This CDR3 is built from 14 residues. CDR1 and CDR2 (germline): MNHEY, SMNVEV (reference sequence). V was trimmed by 5 bases and J by 3 bases, leaving 10 bases between them. These data originate in a study of T cell repertoires in cytomegalovirus infection. Looking at the study overall: Matching HLA type, along with CMV infection, was indicated by public TCR beta signatures.

TCRdb re-called the reads through MiXCR, storing one row per CDR3 protein. This table holds about 270,000 distinct CDR3 sequences, approximately 22% found once. The chain couples TRBV27 to TRBJ1-4; no definite D call. Material: cultured PBMCs, obtained from culture after CMV antigen stimulation. The source of this sequence is a human donor in good health (CMV status not recorded). Some clones in this sample may be carry-over from other donors' samples. The CDR3: CASSLLGPNEKLFF. DNA for the CDR3: TGTGCCAGCAGTCTCCTCGGGCCTAATGAAAAACTGTTTTTT.